The 17 T cell receptor beta chains below were found in one sample sequenced in a study of identical twins. Each CDR3 protein is one row after TCRdb ran MiXCR on the 5' RACE reads. The sample consists of fewer than 350,000 distinct CDR3 sequences, more than 6.5% of them appearing once. These data are also associated with another study on yellow fever vaccine responses in identical twins.

The specimen sequenced was memory (CD45RO+) T cells sorted from blood. The receptors were gathered from a woman aged 18-30 years in good health.

This clonotype was found a few times. This chain uses TRBV5-6 with TRBJ2-7; D remains unclear. V was clipped by 7 bases and J by 0 bases, with 11 bases between them. The CDR3 has 13 residues. Germline-derived CDR1 and CDR2 are SGHDT and YYEEEE. The CDR3 sequence: CASASASSYEQYF. CDR3 bases: TGTGCCAGCGCGTCGGCCAGCTCCTACGAGCAGTACTTC.

This clonotype was picked up many times. The V call is TRBV29-1, the J call TRBJ1-1, with unresolved D. The CDR3 is made up of 12 amino acids. The V and J ends lost 4 bases and 0 bases respectively, with 6 bases between them. The germline V gene encodes CDR1 SQVTM and CDR2 ANQGSEA. The chain's CDR3 is CSVVRMNTEAFF. CDR3 in DNA: TGCAGCGTTGTTCGGATGAACACTGAAGCTTTCTTT.

At least ten counts were recorded for this clonotype. The chain carries TRBV4-2 and TRBJ2-3, with 8 bases identical to TRBD2. The CDR3 has 16 amino acids. V dropped 0 bases and J dropped 4; count of bases not matched to a gene: 6. Germline V gene lookup returns CDR1 LGHNA and CDR2 YNFKEQ. The CDR3 nucleotides read TGTGCCAGCAGCCAAGACGAGGCGGGAGGCCCAGATACGCAGTATTTT. It specifies CASSQDEAGGPDTQYF.

V and J are TRBV3-1 and TRBJ2-7, with 10 bases aligning to TRBD2. CDR3 length: 12 amino acids. Trimming cost V 4 bases and J 7 bases; bases outside gene matches: 1. Germline CDR1 and CDR2: LGHDT and YNNKEL (reference sequence). DNA for the CDR3: TGTGCCAGCAGCCCGGGACTAGCGGAGCAGTACTTC. This encodes CASSPGLAEQYF.

The chain links TRBV28 to TRBJ2-7; D unclear. V gave up 4 bases and J gave up 6 bases, with 13 bases separating them. There are 13 residues in the CDR3. CDR1 is MDHEN, CDR2 SYDVKM, per germline. CDR3 sequence: CASSSAQGGEQYF. CDR3 nucleotide sequence: TGTGCCAGCAGTTCGGCCCAAGGTGGCGAGCAGTACTTC. The full variable domain, completed using reference TRBV28 and TRBJ2-7, is DVKVTQSSRYLVKRTGEKVFLECVQDMDHENMFWYRQDPGLGLRLIYFSYDVKMKEKGDIPEGYSVSREKKERFSLILESASTNQTSMYLCASSSAQGGEQYFGPGTRLTVT.

V usage is TRBV2 and J usage is TRBJ1-1; D is unclear. Germline CDR1 reads SNHLY; CDR2 reads FYNNEI. The CDR3 contains 13 residues. Trimming removed 6 bases at V and 5 bases at J, with 13 bases between. CDR3 sequence: CASRGNTGTEAFF. The CDR3 region has the DNA TGTGCCAGCAGGGGCAACACCGGGACTGAAGCTTTCTTT.

This clonotype was counted between two and nine times. This chain connects TRBV6-1 to TRBJ1-5, with TRBD1 identical over 8 bases. The CDR3 is 13 residues long. J lost 8 bases, V lost 7 bases, and 7 bases had no gene match. Per the germline V gene, CDR1 is MNHNS and CDR2 is SASEGT. The CDR3 loop reads CASTTGQGKPQHF. The CDR3 DNA reads TGTGCCAGCACAACAGGACAGGGAAAGCCCCAGCATTTT.

This clonotype was seen a handful of times. The chain recombines TRBV10-3 with TRBJ2-3; D possibly matches TRBD1 or TRBD2 (5 bases each). V lost 10 bases, J lost 4 bases, and 18 bases lay in between. This CDR3 is built from 14 residues. Germline V gene data show CDR1 as ENHRY and CDR2 as SYGVKD. The CDR3 coding sequence is TGTGCCACGGGGCAAAAGGACGGATCAGATACGCAGTATTTT. Residues: CATGQKDGSDTQYF.

This clonotype was counted between two and nine times. The CDR3 DNA sequence: TGCGCCAGCAGCCAAGCTATGACAGCGACTAATGAAAAACTGTTTTTT. Translating gives CASSQAMTATNEKLFF. The rearrangement uses TRBV4-1 and TRBJ1-4; possible D gene TRBD1, 5 bases. Germline CDR1 reads MGHRA; CDR2 reads YSYEKL. There are 16 residues in the CDR3. Trimming removed 1 base from V and 2 bases from J, with 11 bases in between.

This clonotype showed up many times. This chain uses TRBV9 with TRBJ1-2; a possible D gene is TRBD1 (5 bases). The CDR3 loop spans 14 amino acids. V was pared by 3 bases and J by 4 bases, with 13 bases between. Germline V gene lookup returns CDR1 SGDLS and CDR2 YYNGEE. The CDR3 region is CASSAMTEVYGYTF. CDR3 DNA sequence: TGTGCCAGCAGCGCAATGACAGAAGTCTATGGCTACACCTTC.

This clonotype was picked up many times. CDR3 protein: CASSKGSAGGPYEQYV. CDR3 DNA: TGTGCCAGCAGCAAAGGAAGCGCGGGGGGCCCCTACGAGCAGTACGTC. The genes are TRBV21-1 and TRBJ2-7. TRBV21-1 represents a pseudogene. The length of the CDR3 is 16 residues.

The V and J genes are TRBV10-3 and TRBJ2-5; tentatively, D is TRBD1 (5 bases). Germline V gives CDR1 ENHRY, CDR2 SYGVKD. This CDR3 has 13 residues. Trimming took 6 bases from V and 1 from J, leaving 9 bases between them. The CDR3 is CAISGQPQETQYF. CDR3 DNA sequence: TGTGCCATCAGCGGACAACCCCAAGAGACCCAGTACTTC.

This clonotype was counted ten times or more. V usage is TRBV12-3 or TRBV12-4 and J usage is TRBJ2-4; 7 bases map to TRBD2. Trimming cost V 5 bases and J 3 bases; bases outside gene matches: 4. This CDR3 spans 14 amino acids. The CDR3: CASSDGGFKNIQYF. The DNA of the CDR3 is TGTGCCAGCAGTGACGGGGGGTTCAAAAACATTCAGTACTTC.

This clonotype was found many times. The V gene is TRBV20-1, the J gene TRBJ1-2; 8 bases are a match to TRBD1. Germline V gene sequence: CDR1 DFQATT, CDR2 SNEGSKA (reference sequence). This CDR3 has 12 residues. V was clipped by 5 bases and J by 5 bases; unmatched bases: 4. CDR3 amino acids: CSASTGEYGYTF. CDR3 in DNA: TGCAGTGCTTCGACAGGGGAATATGGCTACACCTTC.

This clonotype was seen ten or more times. The chain links TRBV20-1 to TRBJ2-7, with 11 bases matching TRBD2. Per germline, CDR1 DFQATT and CDR2 SNEGSKA (reference sequence). The CDR3 totals 14 residues. Trimming at V came to 3 bases and at J to 2 bases, leaving 3 bases not matched to a gene. CDR3 nucleotides: TGCAGTGCTAGCCCACTAGCGGGGGCCTACGAGCAGTACTTC. Residues: CSASPLAGAYEQYF.

V gene TRBV20-1 combines with J gene TRBJ2-1, with a weak D call TRBD1 (6 bases). Deletions cut 6 bases from V and 0 bases from J, with 15 bases between. The CDR3 runs 15 residues. The germline gives CDR1 DFQATT, CDR2 SNEGSKA (reference sequence). DNA for the CDR3: TGCAGTGCCAGAAATGGACAGAGCTCCTACAATGAGCAGTTCTTC. It yields the protein CSARNGQSSYNEQFF.

This clonotype was counted ten times or more. The chain links TRBV7-9 to TRBJ2-7, with 14 bases matching TRBD2. This CDR3 has 14 residues. Unmatched junction bases numbered 0, after V lost 3 bases and J lost 5 bases. The V gene's germline CDR1 is SEHNR and CDR2 FQNEAQ (reference sequence). The CDR3 DNA sequence: TGTGCCAGCAGCTTGGGACTAGCGGGAGACGAGCAGTACTTC. Encoded protein: CASSLGLAGDEQYF. The whole variable domain, filled in from reference TRBV7-9 and TRBJ2-7, reads DTGVSQNPRHKITKRGQNVTFRCDPISEHNRLYWYRQTLGQGPEFLTYFQNEAQLEKSRLLSDRFSAERPKGSFSTLEIQRTEQGDSAMYLCASSLGLAGDEQYFGPGTRLTVT.